The rows below give T cell receptor beta chains drawn from one sample of a study of blood T cell repertoires in COVID-19. Sequenced by immunoSEQ multiplex PCR; TCRdb stores in-frame clones only, minus some. The top ten hold less than 20% of the sample, which has 55,000 to 75,000 clones, about 81% seen once. The sample taken for sequencing was peripheral blood. The receptors shown here come from a man older than 75 with acute or convalescent COVID-19. Each CDR3 is given with its conserved first and last residue.

V: TRBV6-2/TRBV6-3
CDR3: CASSFLLGTGNYEQYF

V: TRBV29-1
CDR3: CSVASGRATSEQFF

V: TRBV7-2
CDR3: CASSLEERQKQFF

V: TRBV7-9
CDR3: CASSPGLAGDSGELFF

V: TRBV7-9
CDR3: CASSLGPGGRQFF

V: TRBV24-1
CDR3: CATSEYGDNQPQHF

V: TRBV7-9
CDR3: CASSFSGQGRDEQFF

V: TRBV7-2
CDR3: CASSFSSTEAFF

V: TRBV6-5
CDR3: CASSSPPGLKTYEQYF

V: TRBV4-1
CDR3: CASSHSSGQVLNYGYTF

V: TRBV6-6
CDR3: CASSYRQGTEAFF

V: TRBV7-9
CDR3: CASSFRTSTIGETQYF

V: TRBV19
CDR3: CASSNGGSQETQYF

V: TRBV19
CDR3: CASSISGTEGAEQYF

V: TRBV24-1
CDR3: CATSDTDNNYGYTF

V: TRBV19
CDR3: CASSLEGPGYEQYF

V: TRBV18
CDR3: CASSLGQSGSYEQYF

V: TRBV4-1
CDR3: CASSQIDRVNIQYF

V: TRBV11-2
CDR3: CASSLAGSYNEQFF

V: TRBV10-3
CDR3: CAISSNSGTELYEQYF

V: TRBV27
CDR3: CASSFLSSTDTQYF

V: TRBV2
CDR3: CATTWESLETQYF

V: TRBV7-2
CDR3: CASTVGGAYEKLFF

V: TRBV19
CDR3: CAPEVAGGPGTDTQYF